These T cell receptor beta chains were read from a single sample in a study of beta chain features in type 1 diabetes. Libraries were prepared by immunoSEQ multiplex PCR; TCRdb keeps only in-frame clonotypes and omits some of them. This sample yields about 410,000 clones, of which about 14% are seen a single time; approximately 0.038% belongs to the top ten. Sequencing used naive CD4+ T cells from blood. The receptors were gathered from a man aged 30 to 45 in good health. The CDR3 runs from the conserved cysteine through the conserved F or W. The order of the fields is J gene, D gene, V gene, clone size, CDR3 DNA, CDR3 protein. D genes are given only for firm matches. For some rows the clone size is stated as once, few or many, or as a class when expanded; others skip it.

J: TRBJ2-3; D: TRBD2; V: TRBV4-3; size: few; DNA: TGCGCCAGCAGCCAAGGGACTAGCGGGGGAGATACGCAGTATTTT; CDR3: CASSQGTSGGDTQYF
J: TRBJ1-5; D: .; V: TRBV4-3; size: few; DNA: TGCGCCAGCAGCCAAGGGCGCAATCAGCCCCAGCATTTT; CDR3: CASSQGRNQPQHF
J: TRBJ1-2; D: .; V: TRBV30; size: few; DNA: TGTGCCTGGAGTGTACTGGGGGACTATGGCTACACCTTC; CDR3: CAWSVLGDYGYTF
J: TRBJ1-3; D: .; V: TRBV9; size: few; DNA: TGTGCCAGCAGCTCTAGTCCCCAGGACTCTGGAAACACCATATATTTT; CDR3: CASSSSPQDSGNTIYF
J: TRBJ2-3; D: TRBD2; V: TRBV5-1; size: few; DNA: TGCGCCAGCAGCCCGACCGCAGCCCGGGGGGCGCAGTATTTT; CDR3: CASSPTAARGAQYF
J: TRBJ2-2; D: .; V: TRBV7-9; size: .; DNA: TGTGCCTGTAGCGGTAGAGACACCGGGGAGCTGTTTTTT; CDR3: CACSGRDTGELFF
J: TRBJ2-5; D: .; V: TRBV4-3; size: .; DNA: TGCGCCAGCAGCCAAGCGGGGGGCCCGGAGACCCAGTACTTC; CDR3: CASSQAGGPETQYF
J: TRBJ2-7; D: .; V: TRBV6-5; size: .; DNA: TGTGCCAGCAGCCGGGACGGTTACGAGCAGTACTTC; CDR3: CASSRDGYEQYF
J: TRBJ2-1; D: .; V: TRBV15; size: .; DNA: TGTGCCACCAGCAGAGGTTGGCGAGTGGCGCCGAGGGGTGAGCAGTTCTTC; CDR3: CATSRGWRVAPRGEQFF
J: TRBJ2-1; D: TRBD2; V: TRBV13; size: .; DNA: TGTGCCAGCAGCCCTCGGACTAGCGGGAACAATGAGCAGTTCTTC; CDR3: CASSPRTSGNNEQFF
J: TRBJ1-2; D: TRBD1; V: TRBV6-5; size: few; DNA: TGTGCCAGCAGACCCGGACAGGGATATGGCTACACCTTC; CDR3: CASRPGQGYGYTF
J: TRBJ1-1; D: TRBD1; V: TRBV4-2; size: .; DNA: TGTGCCAGCAGATTACAGGGGGCTCGCGGAGCTTTCTTT; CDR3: CASRLQGARGAFF
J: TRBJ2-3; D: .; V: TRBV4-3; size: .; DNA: TGCGCCAGCAGCCAAGGGCAGGTCACAGATACGCAGTATTTT; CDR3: CASSQGQVTDTQYF
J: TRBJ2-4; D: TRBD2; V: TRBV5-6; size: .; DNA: TGTGCCAGCAATCGGGCGGGAGTAGTTAACATTCAGTACTTC; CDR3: CASNRAGVVNIQYF
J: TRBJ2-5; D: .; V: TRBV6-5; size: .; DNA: TGTGCCAGCACCGCGCGGGGAGAGACCCAGTACTTC; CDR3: CASTARGETQYF
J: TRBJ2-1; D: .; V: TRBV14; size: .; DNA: TGTGCCAGCAAACAGATGGCGGGATGGTCCTACAATGAGCAGTTCTTC; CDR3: CASKQMAGWSYNEQFF
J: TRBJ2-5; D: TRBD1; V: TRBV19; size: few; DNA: TGTGCCAGTGGGGGACAGGGGCTGGAGACCCAGTACTTC; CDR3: CASGGQGLETQYF
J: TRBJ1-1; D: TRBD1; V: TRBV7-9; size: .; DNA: TGTGCCAGCAGCCGACGGACAGGCATGAACACTGAAGCTTTCTTT; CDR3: CASSRRTGMNTEAFF
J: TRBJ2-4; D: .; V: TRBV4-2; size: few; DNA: TGTGCCAGCAGCCTAGGTGAATCCAAAAACATTCAGTACTTC; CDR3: CASSLGESKNIQYF
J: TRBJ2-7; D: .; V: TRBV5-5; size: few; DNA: TGTGCCAGCAGCCACGGACAAAAACAAGAGAACGAGCAGTACTTC; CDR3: CASSHGQKQENEQYF
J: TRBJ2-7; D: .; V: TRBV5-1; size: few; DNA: TGCGCCAGCAGCAACGACAATTCCTACGAGCAGTACTTC; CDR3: CASSNDNSYEQYF
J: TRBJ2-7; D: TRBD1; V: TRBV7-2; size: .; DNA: TGTGCCAGCAGCTCGACCCGACAGGGAACTATGCACGAGCAGTACTTC; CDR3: CASSSTRQGTMHEQYF
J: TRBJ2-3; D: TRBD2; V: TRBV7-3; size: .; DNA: TGTGCCAGCAGCCCTACTAGCGGGAGGTTCACAGATACGCAGTATTTT; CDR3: CASSPTSGRFTDTQYF
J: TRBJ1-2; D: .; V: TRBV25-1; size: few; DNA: TGTGCCAGCAAGGCAGGGAACTATGGCTACACCTTC; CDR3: CASKAGNYGYTF
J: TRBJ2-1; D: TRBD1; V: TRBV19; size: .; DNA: TGTGCCAGTAGTTCGAGCTCGACAGGGTACAATGAGCAGTTCTTC; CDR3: CASSSSSTGYNEQFF
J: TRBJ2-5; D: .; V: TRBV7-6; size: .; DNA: TGTGCCAGCAGCGTAGAGGGGGACCCCTTTCAAGAGACCCAGTACTTC; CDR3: CASSVEGDPFQETQYF
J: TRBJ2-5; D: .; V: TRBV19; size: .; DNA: TGTGCCAGTAGTATGATAACAGGGCGGGCGGTCGAGACCCAGTACTTC; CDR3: CASSMITGRAVETQYF
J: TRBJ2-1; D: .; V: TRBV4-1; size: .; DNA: TGCGCCAGCAGCTACAAGGTGGGGACTGACCGTAACAATGAGCAGTTCTTC; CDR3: CASSYKVGTDRNNEQFF
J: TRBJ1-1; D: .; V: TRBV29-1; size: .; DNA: TGCAGCGTTGTAGCAGGGGTGAACACTGAAGCTTTCTTT; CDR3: CSVVAGVNTEAFF
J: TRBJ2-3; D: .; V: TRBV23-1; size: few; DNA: TGCGCCAGCAGTCAATCGCAGGACCGACGCAACACAGATACGCAGTATTTT; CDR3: CASSQSQDRRNTDTQYF
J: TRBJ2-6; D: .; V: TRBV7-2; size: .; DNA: TGTGCCAGCAGCTTAAATCCTGGGGCCAACGTCCTGACTTTC; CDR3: CASSLNPGANVLTF
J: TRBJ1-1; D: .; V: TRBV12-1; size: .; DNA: TGTGCCAGCAGCCCCGACAGGGGAACTGAAGCTTTCTTT; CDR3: CASSPDRGTEAFF
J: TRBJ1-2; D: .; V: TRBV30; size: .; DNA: TGTGCCTGGACCGATGGCTACACCTTC; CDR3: CAWTDGYTF
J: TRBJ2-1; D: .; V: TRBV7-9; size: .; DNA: TGTGCCAGCAGATCGGGCCCTACCGGTAATGAGCAGTTCTTC; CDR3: CASRSGPTGNEQFF
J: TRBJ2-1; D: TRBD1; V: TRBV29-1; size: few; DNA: TGCAGCGGGGGGACAGGCAATGAGCAGTTCTTC; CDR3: CSGGTGNEQFF
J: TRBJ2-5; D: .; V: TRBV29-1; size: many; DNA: TGCAGCGTAGCCTCTGCGGGCCAAGCTCGGGAGACCCAGTACTTC; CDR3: CSVASAGQARETQYF
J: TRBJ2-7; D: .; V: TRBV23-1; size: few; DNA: TGCGCCCCCAAGCCCATTGCCGCTTCCTACGAGCAGTACTTC; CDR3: CAPKPIAASYEQYF
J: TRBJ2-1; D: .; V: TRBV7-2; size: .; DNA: TGTGCCAGCAGCTTGGTCCTCAATGAGCAGTTCTTC; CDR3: CASSLVLNEQFF
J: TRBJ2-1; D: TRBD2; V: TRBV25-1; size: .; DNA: TGTGCCAGCAGTGAGCGGCTAGCGGGAAGAGAGTTCTTC; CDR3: CASSERLAGREFF
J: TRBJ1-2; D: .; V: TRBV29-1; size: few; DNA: TGCAGCGTTGAAAGAAAGAACTATGGCTACACCTTC; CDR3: CSVERKNYGYTF
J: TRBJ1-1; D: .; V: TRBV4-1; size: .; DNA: TGCGCCAGCAGCCTCTGGCTGGGGGGCACTGAAGCTTTCTTT; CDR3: CASSLWLGGTEAFF
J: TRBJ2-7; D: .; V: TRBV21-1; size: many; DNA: TGTGCCAGCAGCAAAGAAACTATAAGCTCCTACGAGCAGTACTTC; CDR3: CASSKETISSYEQYF